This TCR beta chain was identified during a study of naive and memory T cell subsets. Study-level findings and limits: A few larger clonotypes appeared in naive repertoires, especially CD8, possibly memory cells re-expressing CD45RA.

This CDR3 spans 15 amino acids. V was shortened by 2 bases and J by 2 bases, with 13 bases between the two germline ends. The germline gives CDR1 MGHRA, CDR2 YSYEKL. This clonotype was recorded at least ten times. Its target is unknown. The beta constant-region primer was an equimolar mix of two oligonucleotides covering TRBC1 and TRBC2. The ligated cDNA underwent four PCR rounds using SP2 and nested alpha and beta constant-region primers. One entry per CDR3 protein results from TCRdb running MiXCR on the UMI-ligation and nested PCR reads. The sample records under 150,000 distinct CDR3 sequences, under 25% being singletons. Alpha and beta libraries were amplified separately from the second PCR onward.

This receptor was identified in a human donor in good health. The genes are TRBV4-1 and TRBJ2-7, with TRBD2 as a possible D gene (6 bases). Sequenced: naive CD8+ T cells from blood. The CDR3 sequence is CASSQLSGPTYEQYF. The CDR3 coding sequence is TGCGCCAGCAGCCAATTGAGCGGGCCCACCTACGAGCAGTACTTC.